The source of this TCR beta chain is a study of beta chain features in type 1 diabetes. This clone came up a few times. Antigen specificity is unknown. CDR3 length: 13 amino acids. CDR1 and CDR2 from the germline V gene are SQVTM and ANQGSEA. Deletions cut 3 bases from V and 4 bases from J, with 12 bases between. Study results and limitations: There was a moderate but significant shortening of TCRB CDR3s in all four CD4+ subsets of Type 1 diabetes patients. In these data, an HLA type influence on TCRB rearrangement remained unresolved.

Expressed TCRB transcripts were sequenced after all isolated RNA was converted to cDNA. Generated by immunoSEQ multiplex PCR, the TCRdb table keeps only in-frame clones and is missing some. Of 50,000 to 65,000 clones listed, about 40% are singletons. Sequenced material: Tregs from blood. The V call is TRBV29-1, the J call TRBJ1-2, with a tentative D call TRBD1 (5 bases). The clonotype was recovered from a man aged 25-45 years with type 1 diabetes. The CDR3 is CSVDPDRGYGYTF. As DNA, the CDR3 is TGCAGCGTTGACCCCGACAGAGGCTATGGCTACACCTTC.